This TCR beta chain was sequenced in a study of cytomegalovirus exposure and HLA in healthy donors. Looking at the study overall: In terms of ancestry, the Caucasian-associated cluster contained about four fifths of the approximately 400 genotyped donors. Study-wide findings and caveats: Apart from CMV serostatus, no immune exposure information was available.

With respect to this clone: Its antigen remains unknown.

Vbeta (60) and Jbeta (13) primers were used in the PCR. Authors' processing steps: An analysis that came later counted 80 million or so unique TCR beta chains, 10 million to 11 million shared. The assay was immunoSEQ multiplex PCR, and TCRdb's table has in-frame clones only and misses some. The V and J calls and clone size were taken over from that table, and D and trimming were inferred from the DNA. The profile shows about 180,000 clones, over 65% of them singletons. Trimming pared 2 bases from V and 0 bases from J, leaving 10 bases between. Per the germline V gene, CDR1 is MGHRA and CDR2 is YSYEKL. The CDR3 is 15 amino acids. Healthy people donating bone marrow made up the donors.

V gene TRBV4-1 combines with J gene TRBJ1-1; the D gene is possibly TRBD1 (6 bases). The source material was PBMCs. The receptor comes from a man younger than 35 in good health and CMV-seronegative. Written as DNA, the CDR3 is TGCGCCAGCAGCCAACAGGGGTCCCTGAACACTGAAGCTTTCTTT. As protein: CASSQQGSLNTEAFF.